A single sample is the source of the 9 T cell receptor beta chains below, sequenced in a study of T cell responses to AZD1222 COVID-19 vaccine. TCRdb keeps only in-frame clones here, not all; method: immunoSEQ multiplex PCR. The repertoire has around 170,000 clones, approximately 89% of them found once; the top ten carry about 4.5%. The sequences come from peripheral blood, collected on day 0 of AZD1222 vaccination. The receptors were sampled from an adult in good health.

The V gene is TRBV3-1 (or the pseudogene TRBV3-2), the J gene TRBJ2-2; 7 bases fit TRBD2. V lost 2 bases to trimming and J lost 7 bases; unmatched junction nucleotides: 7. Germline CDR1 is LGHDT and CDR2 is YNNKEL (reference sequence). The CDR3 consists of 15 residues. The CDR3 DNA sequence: TGTGCCAGCAGCCAACATAGGGCTAGCGGCGGGGAGCTGTTTTTT. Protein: CASSQHRASGGELFF.

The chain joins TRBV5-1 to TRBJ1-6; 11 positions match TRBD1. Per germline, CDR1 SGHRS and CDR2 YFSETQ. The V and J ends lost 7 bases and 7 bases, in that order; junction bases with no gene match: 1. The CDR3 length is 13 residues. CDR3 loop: CASGQGANSPLHF. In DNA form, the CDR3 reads TGCGCCAGCGGACAGGGGGCGAATTCACCCCTCCACTTT.

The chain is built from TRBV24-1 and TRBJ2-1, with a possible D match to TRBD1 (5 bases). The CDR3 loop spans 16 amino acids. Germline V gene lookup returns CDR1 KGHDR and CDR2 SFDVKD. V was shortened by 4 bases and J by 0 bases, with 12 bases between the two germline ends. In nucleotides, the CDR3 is TGTGCCACCAGTGAATCAGGGATGGGCTCCTACAATGAGCAGTTCTTC. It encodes CATSESGMGSYNEQFF.

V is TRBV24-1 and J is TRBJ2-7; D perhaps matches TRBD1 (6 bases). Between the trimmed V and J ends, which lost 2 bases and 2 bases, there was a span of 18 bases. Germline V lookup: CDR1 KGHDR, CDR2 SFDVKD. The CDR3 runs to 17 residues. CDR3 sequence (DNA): TGTGCCACCAGTGATTGCCGTGGGGGCGCGAAGACCTACGAGCAGTACTTC. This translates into CATSDCRGGAKTYEQYF.

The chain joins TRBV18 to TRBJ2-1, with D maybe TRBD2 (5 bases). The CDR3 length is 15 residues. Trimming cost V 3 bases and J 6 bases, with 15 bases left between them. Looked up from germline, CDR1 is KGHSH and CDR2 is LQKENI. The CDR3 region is CASSPGQLRGNEQFF. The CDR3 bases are TGTGCCAGCTCACCTGGTCAGTTACGGGGCAATGAGCAGTTCTTC.

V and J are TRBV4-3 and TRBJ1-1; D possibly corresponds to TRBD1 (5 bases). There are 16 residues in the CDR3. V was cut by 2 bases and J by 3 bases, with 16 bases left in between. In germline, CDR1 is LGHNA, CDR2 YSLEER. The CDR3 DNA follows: TGCGCCAGCAGCCAAAAATTCGTGGGGGGGGACACTGAAGCTTTCTTT. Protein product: CASSQKFVGGDTEAFF.

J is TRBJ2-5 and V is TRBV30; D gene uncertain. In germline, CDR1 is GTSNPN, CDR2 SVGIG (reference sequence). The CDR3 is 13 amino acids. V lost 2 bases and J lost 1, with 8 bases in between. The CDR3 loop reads CAWSRRFQETQYF. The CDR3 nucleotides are TGTGCCTGGAGTAGACGTTTCCAAGAGACCCAGTACTTC.

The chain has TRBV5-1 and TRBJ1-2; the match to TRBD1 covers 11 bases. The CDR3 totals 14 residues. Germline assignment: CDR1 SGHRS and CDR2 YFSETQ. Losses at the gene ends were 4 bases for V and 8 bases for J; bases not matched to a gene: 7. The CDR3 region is CASSVGQGVNGYTF. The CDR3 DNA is TGCGCCAGCAGCGTGGGACAGGGGGTCAACGGCTACACCTTC.

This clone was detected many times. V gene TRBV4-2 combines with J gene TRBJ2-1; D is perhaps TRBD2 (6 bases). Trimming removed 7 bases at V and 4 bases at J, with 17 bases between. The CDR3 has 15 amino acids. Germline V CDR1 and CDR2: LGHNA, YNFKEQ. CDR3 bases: TGTGCCAGCACCTCAGATTTAGCGGTATACAATGAGCAGTTCTTC. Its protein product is CASTSDLAVYNEQFF.